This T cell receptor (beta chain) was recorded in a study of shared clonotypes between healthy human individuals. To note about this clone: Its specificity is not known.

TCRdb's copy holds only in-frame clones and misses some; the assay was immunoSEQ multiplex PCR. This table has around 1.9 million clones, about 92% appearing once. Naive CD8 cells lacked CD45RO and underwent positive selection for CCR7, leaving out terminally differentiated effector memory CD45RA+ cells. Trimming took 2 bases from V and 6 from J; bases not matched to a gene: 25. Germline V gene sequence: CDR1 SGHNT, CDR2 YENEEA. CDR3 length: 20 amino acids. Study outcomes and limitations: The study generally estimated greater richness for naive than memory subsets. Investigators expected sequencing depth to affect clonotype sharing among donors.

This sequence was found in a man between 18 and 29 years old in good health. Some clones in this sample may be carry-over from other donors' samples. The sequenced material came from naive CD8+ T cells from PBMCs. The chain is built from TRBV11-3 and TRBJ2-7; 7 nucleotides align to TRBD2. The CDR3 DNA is TGTGCCAGCAGCTTAAACGTAACTTCCGGGACTATACTAGGGGAGTCCGAGCAGTACTTC. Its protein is CASSLNVTSGTILGESEQYF.